The 23 T cell receptor beta chains listed next were all sequenced from one sample in a study of OX40 agonist ivuxolimab in advanced cancers. This table comes from immunoSEQ multiplex PCR, and its TCRdb copy is limited to in-frame clones, with some not included. The table records about 150,000 clones, under 95% of them present only once. The input for sequencing was CD4+ or CD8+ T cells sorted from blood, taken in a trial of the OX40 agonist ivuxolimab. The origin of the receptors is an adult with an advanced solid tumor such as melanoma, head and neck, liver or kidney cancer.

With regard to this clone: One junction end does not reproduce the germline sequence, and a read error may be involved. The chain combines TRBV7-2 with TRBJ2-3, with D perhaps given as TRBD1 or TRBD2 (5 bases each). The CDR3 contains 14 residues. CDR1 and CDR2 from the germline V gene are SGHTA and FQGNSA. CDR3 in amino acids: CASSVAHRDHPQYF. The CDR3 DNA follows: TGTGCCAGCAGCGTAGCCCACCGGGACCACCCGCAGTATTTT.

V and J are TRBV6-5 and TRBJ1-5, with D tentatively TRBD1 (6 bases). Germline V gene data show CDR1 as MNHEY and CDR2 as SVGAGI. The CDR3 is made up of 15 amino acids. V lost 5 bases to trimming and J lost 2 bases, with 13 bases between them. The CDR3 is CASSGTRQGNQPQHF. The CDR3 coding sequence is TGTGCCAGCAGTGGGACTCGACAGGGCAATCAGCCCCAGCATTTT.

V gene TRBV29-1 combines with J gene TRBJ2-7; D not certain. Trimming removed 4 bases at V and 6 bases at J, with 16 bases between. Germline CDR1 reads SQVTM; CDR2 reads ANQGSEA. The CDR3 extends over 13 amino acids. CDR3: CSVGADLPGEQYF. The CDR3 DNA follows: TGCAGCGTTGGGGCGGACCTTCCCGGCGAGCAGTACTTC.

The V gene is TRBV4-3, the J gene TRBJ2-1, with TRBD2 matching 13 bases. Germline trimming cut 4 bases from V and 4 bases from J; bases unmatched to any gene: 13. Per germline, CDR1 LGHNA and CDR2 YSLEER. The CDR3 runs to 19 residues. The CDR3 protein is CASSPQITSGGATYNEQFF. Here the CDR3 DNA reads TGCGCCAGCAGCCCCCAGATCACTAGCGGGGGGGCGACGTACAATGAGCAGTTCTTC.

This chain uses TRBV6-1 with TRBJ2-3, with unresolved D. The CDR3 runs to 13 residues. Germline V CDR1 and CDR2: MNHNS, SASEGT. V lost 6 bases and J 5 bases, leaving 12 bases between the germline ends. The CDR3, as DNA: TGTGCCAGCAGCCCCGAGCGATTAGATACGCAGTATTTT. The encoded protein is CASSPERLDTQYF.

This chain uses TRBV28 with TRBJ2-1; 8 bases are a match to TRBD2. J lost 6 bases, V lost 8 bases, and 6 bases had no gene match. The germline V gene encodes CDR1 MDHEN and CDR2 SYDVKM. This CDR3 has 13 residues. Written as DNA, the CDR3 is TGTGCCAGCGCCGAGAGCGGGGGCAATGAGCAGTTCTTC. This sequence encodes CASAESGGNEQFF.

This rearrangement joins TRBV4-2 to TRBJ2-5, with 14 nucleotides matching TRBD2. Germline V gene lookup returns CDR1 LGHNA and CDR2 YNFKEQ. The J segment lost 1 base and the V segment lost 0 bases, leaving 4 bases of the junction unmatched. This CDR3 region has 18 residues. The CDR3 DNA reads as TGTGCCAGCAGCCAAGATGGACTAGCGGGAGGCTCCCAAGAGACCCAGTACTTC. Translation: CASSQDGLAGGSQETQYF.

The rearrangement links TRBV14 to TRBJ2-7, with D tentatively TRBD1 (6 bases). This CDR3 is 17 amino acids long. The V end lost 4 bases, the J end lost 3 bases, and 22 bases lay between the germline ends. The germline V gene encodes CDR1 SGHDN and CDR2 FVKESK. The CDR3, as DNA: TGTGCCAGCAGCCCTTATCTAGACAGGCGGACCTACTACGAGCAGTACTTC. Its translation is CASSPYLDRRTYYEQYF.

The rearrangement joins TRBV27 to TRBJ2-6, with TRBD1 identical over 8 bases. Germline assignment: CDR1 MNHEY and CDR2 SMNVEV (reference sequence). Trimming removed 11 bases from V and 0 bases from J; junction bases left unmatched: 6. CDR3 length: 15 residues. CDR3 loop: CASSRGHSGANVLTF. DNA for the CDR3: TGTGCCTCGTCCAGGGGGCACTCTGGGGCCAACGTCCTGACTTTC.

V usage is TRBV9 and J usage is TRBJ2-3, with D uncertain. V was clipped by 0 bases and J by 9 bases, with 11 bases between them. The CDR3 is 13 residues long. Germline CDR1 and CDR2: SGDLS and YYNGEE. The CDR3 nucleotides are TGTGCCAGCAGCGTAGAGGCAGAAACGACGCAGTATTTT. Its protein product is CASSVEAETTQYF.

This rearrangement joins TRBV2 to TRBJ2-1; D possibly corresponds to TRBD2 (6 bases). The CDR3 runs 16 residues. Trimming pared 4 bases from V and 4 bases from J, leaving 17 bases between. Germline V CDR1 and CDR2: SNHLY, FYNNEI. The CDR3, as DNA: TGTGCCAGCAGTGCCTTAAGGTGGGGGACTTACAATGAGCAGTTCTTC. This gives the protein CASSALRWGTYNEQFF.

About this clone itself: Compared with germline, one end of the junction differs, possibly owing to a read error. This sequence joins TRBV7-9 and TRBJ2-7; 11 nucleotides match TRBD2. Germline CDR1 reads SEHNR; CDR2 reads FQNEAQ (reference sequence). This CDR3 comprises 17 residues. The CDR3 DNA is TGCGCCAGCAGCCAAGAAAGGACTAGCGGGTCGCCCTACGAGCAGTACTTC. It codes for CASSQERTSGSPYEQYF. The whole variable domain, filled in from reference TRBV7-9 and TRBJ2-7, reads DTGVSQNPRHKITKRGQNVTFRCDPISEHNRLYWYRQTLGQGPEFLTYFQNEAQLEKSRLLSDRFSAERPKGSFSTLEIQRTEQGDSAMYLCASSQERTSGSPYEQYFGPGTRLTVT.

A note on this clone: At the DNA level, this CDR3 is encoded by other sequences in the same sample as well. Here the CDR3 reads CASSLGQGAYEQYF. DNA of the CDR3: TGTGCCAGCAGTTTAGGGCAGGGGGCCTACGAGCAGTACTTC. The chain carries TRBV28 and TRBJ2-7, with 7 bases identical to TRBD1. V dropped 2 bases and J dropped 2; count of bases not matched to a gene: 3. Looked up from germline, CDR1 is MDHEN and CDR2 is SYDVKM. The CDR3 is made up of 14 amino acids.

This clone is a singleton in its sample. V and J are TRBV18 and TRBJ1-5; tentative D call: TRBD1 (6 bases). The CDR3 is 15 residues long. Germline V CDR1 and CDR2: KGHSH, LQKENI. V shed 6 bases and J shed 4 bases, with 16 bases lying between them. The CDR3 DNA is TGTGCCAGCTCGGGGGCCCGGGAATGGAATCAGCCCCAGCATTTT. Its translation is CASSGAREWNQPQHF.

This clone was detected once. V is TRBV19 and J is TRBJ2-1; 9 bases agree with TRBD1. This CDR3 has 14 amino acids. Germline V gene lookup returns CDR1 LNHDA and CDR2 SQIVND (reference sequence). V lost 6 bases to trimming and J lost 9 bases; unmatched junction nucleotides: 9. Here the CDR3 reads CASRGLGQGGEQFF. The CDR3 region has the DNA TGTGCCAGTAGGGGCCTGGGACAGGGCGGTGAGCAGTTCTTC.

This clone was counted once. V is TRBV6-5 and J is TRBJ1-6; 7 bases match TRBD1. The CDR3 sequence is 13 residues long. The V and J ends lost 7 bases and 9 bases, in that order; junction bases with no gene match: 6. CDR1 is MNHEY, CDR2 SVGAGI, per germline. The CDR3 is CASKDRASSPLHF. DNA of the CDR3: TGTGCCAGCAAAGACAGGGCAAGTTCACCCCTCCACTTT.

The J gene is TRBJ2-7, the V gene TRBV6-6; D is possibly TRBD1 (5 bases). V gave up 2 bases and J gave up 0 bases, with 8 bases separating them. Germline V gene data show CDR1 as MNHNY and CDR2 as SVGAGI (reference sequence). This CDR3 is built from 14 residues. The CDR3, as DNA: TGTGCCAGCAGTTACGTAGACAGCTCCTACGAGCAGTACTTC. It codes for CASSYVDSSYEQYF.

The J gene is TRBJ2-1, the V gene TRBV4-3; 9 nucleotides line up with TRBD2. CDR3 size: 18 residues. V dropped 1 base and J dropped 8; count of bases not matched to a gene: 15. The V gene's germline CDR1 is LGHNA and CDR2 YSLEER. As DNA, the CDR3 is TGCGCCAGCAGCCAAGGGAATTTAGCGGGAGTTAGTAGGGATGAGCAGTTCTTC. It is translated as CASSQGNLAGVSRDEQFF.

The chain couples TRBV25-1 to TRBJ2-7; 7 bases fit TRBD2. J lost 3 bases, V lost 2 bases, and 4 bases had no gene match. Germline values: CDR1 MGHDK, CDR2 SYGVNS. CDR3 length equals 14 residues. CDR3 sequence: CASSEGGGYYEQYF. The CDR3 DNA reads as TGTGCCAGCAGTGAAGGGGGAGGGTACTACGAGCAGTACTTC.

The chain has TRBV5-1 and TRBJ2-3; 9 positions agree with TRBD2. V trimming: 1 base; J trimming: 5 bases; junction bases outside the gene matches: 8. Germline loops: CDR1 SGHRS, CDR2 YFSETQ. This CDR3 is built from 16 residues. CDR3 protein: CASSLISGSVGDTQYF. The CDR3 coding sequence is TGCGCCAGCAGCTTGATTAGCGGGAGTGTCGGAGATACGCAGTATTTT.

This sequence joins TRBV5-1 and TRBJ1-2; perhaps TRBD1 as D (5 bases). This CDR3 has 15 residues. V was cut by 1 base and J by 3 bases, with 13 bases left in between. Germline CDR1 reads SGHRS; CDR2 reads YFSETQ. The CDR3 DNA reads TGCGCCAGCAGCTTGTCACAGGCAGATGACTATGGCTACACCTTC. Amino acid sequence: CASSLSQADDYGYTF.

This chain links TRBV4-3 with TRBJ1-6; D is uncertain. The V and J ends lost 0 bases and 0 bases respectively, with 12 bases between them. Germline loops: CDR1 LGHNA, CDR2 YSLEER. The CDR3 is 18 amino acids. The CDR3 DNA reads as TGCGCCAGCAGCCAAGATAGCGTGATGAGCTCCTATAATTCACCCCTCCACTTT. It yields the protein CASSQDSVMSSYNSPLHF.

The chain employs TRBV10-2 and TRBJ2-7; 7 nucleotides line up with TRBD1. The CDR3 consists of 15 residues. Germline-derived CDR1 and CDR2 are WSHSY and SAAADI. V dropped 0 bases and J dropped 4; count of bases not matched to a gene: 6. CDR3: CASSESTGVAYEQYF. For the CDR3, the DNA is TGCGCCAGCAGTGAGTCAACAGGGGTGGCTTACGAGCAGTACTTC.